Sequencing of this TCR beta chain was carried out in a study of blood T cell repertoires in COVID-19. Study-level information: Sites across the United States, Italy and Spain contributed samples from acute and convalescent COVID-19.

Seattle patient enrollment occurred during active infection, with longitudinal follow-up thereafter. Per the original data handling: Nucleated cell number was recorded as an estimate derived from reference gene primer amplification. Method: immunoSEQ multiplex PCR; TCRdb's copy keeps in-frame clones and lacks some. The V and J calls and clone size are taken from that table; D and trimming were inferred from the DNA. The sample consists of some 270,000 clones, about 83% of them appearing once. The junction had 6 bases not matched to a gene; V was cut back by 6 bases and J by 3 bases. Germline values: CDR1 MNHEY, CDR2 SVGAGI. This CDR3 is built from 15 residues.

The V gene is TRBV6-5, the J gene TRBJ1-2, with 11 bases lining up with TRBD1. Input material: peripheral blood. The source of this sequence is a woman at least 80 years old with COVID-19, enrolled during active disease. CDR3 nucleotide sequence: TGTGCCAGCAGACCCGCGGACAGGGGGCACTATGGCTACACCTTC. Its translation is CASRPADRGHYGYTF.